This T cell receptor beta chain was captured by sequencing in a study of metastatic and nonmetastatic thyroid tumors (dated by TCRdb to 2018 to 2020). Notes on the research overall: Repertoires from peripheral blood and from tumor or nodule tissue samples of malignant and benign thyroid patients were compared. What the study reported, not specific to this receptor: In both blood and tumor samples, TCR beta diversity was reported to be significantly higher in malignant tumors than in benign nodules.

Before undergoing thyroid surgery, none of the patients had been given any kind of treatment. Using T-cell receptor beta sequencing, the study looked back at clinical samples from patients collected from 2012 to 2018. Worth noting for this clone: Its antigen specificity is not known. No quality values exist for individual bases; no much larger clone is one base distant.

Library method: PCR. These reads were obtained on an Illumina HiSeq 4000. High-throughput sequencing was used to profile the TCR beta-chain CDR3 region of every patient. For the original study's pipeline: A classifier to discriminate distant-metastatic papillary thyroid cancer patients was built from CDR3 differences across clinicopathological groups. To measure repertoire diversity the researchers used the Shannon index, while the Morisita-Horn index served to gauge how similar the tumor and blood repertoires were. TCRdb cleaned the public reads at Q25 with fastp, built clones with MiXCR and kept in-frame beta chains. The V and J calls reflect TCRdb's pipeline rather than the authors' work. The sample data list about 37,000 clones, and approximately 12% of these were observed just once. More than 9% of the sample comes from the top ten. The trim is 3 bases for V and 3 bases for J, with a gap of 15 bases between the germline ends. The germline V gene gives CDR1 as SGHVS and CDR2 as FNYEAQ. The cysteine opens and the phenylalanine closes a CDR3 of 16 amino acids. Only the CDR3 DNA stays, 48 bases, in frame from base 1.

The sample consisted of blood. The chain is encoded by TRBV7-6 joined to TRBJ1-3; no D segment can be confidently identified. The sequence derives from a female donor with papillary thyroid cancer or a benign thyroid nodule (not recorded which). Some clones in this sample may be carry-over from other donors' samples. The bases read TGTGCCAGCAGCTTGGATAACGCGCTTAGTGGAAACACCATATATTTT. It specifies CASSLDNALSGNTIYF.